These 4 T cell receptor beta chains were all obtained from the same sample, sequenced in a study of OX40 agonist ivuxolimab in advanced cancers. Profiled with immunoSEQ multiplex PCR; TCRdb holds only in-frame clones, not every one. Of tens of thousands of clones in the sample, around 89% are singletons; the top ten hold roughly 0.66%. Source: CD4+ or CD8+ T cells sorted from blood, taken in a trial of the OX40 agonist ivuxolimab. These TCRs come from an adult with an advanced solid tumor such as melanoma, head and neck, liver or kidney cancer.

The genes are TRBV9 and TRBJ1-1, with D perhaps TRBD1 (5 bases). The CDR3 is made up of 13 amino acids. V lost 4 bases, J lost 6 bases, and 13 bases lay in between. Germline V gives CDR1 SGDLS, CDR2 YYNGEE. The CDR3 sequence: CASSPRTGAEAFF. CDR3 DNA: TGTGCCAGCAGCCCGAGAACGGGGGCTGAAGCTTTCTTT. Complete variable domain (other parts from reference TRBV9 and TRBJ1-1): DSGVTQTPKHLITATGQRVTLRCSPRSGDLSVYWYQQSLDQGLQFLIQYYNGEERAKGNILERFSAQQFPDLHSELNLSSLELGDSALYFCASSPRTGAEAFFGQGTRLTVV.

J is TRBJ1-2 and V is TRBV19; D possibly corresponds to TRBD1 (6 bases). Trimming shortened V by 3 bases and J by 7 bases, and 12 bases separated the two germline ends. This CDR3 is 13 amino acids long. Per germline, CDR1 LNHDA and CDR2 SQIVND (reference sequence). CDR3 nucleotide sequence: TGTGCCAGTAGTATCAGGGGTGAACTTGGCTACACCTTC. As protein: CASSIRGELGYTF. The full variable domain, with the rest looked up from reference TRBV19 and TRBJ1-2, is DGGITQSPKYLFRKEGQNVTLSCEQNLNHDAMYWYRQDPGQGLRLIYYSQIVNDFQKGDIAEGYSVSREKKESFPLTVTSAQKNPTAFYLCASSIRGELGYTFGSGTRLTVV.

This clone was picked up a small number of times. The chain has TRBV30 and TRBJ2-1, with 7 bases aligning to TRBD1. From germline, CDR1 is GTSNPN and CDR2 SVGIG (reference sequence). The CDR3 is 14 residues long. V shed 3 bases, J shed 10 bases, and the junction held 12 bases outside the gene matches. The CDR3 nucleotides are TGTGCCTGGAGGGGGGCAGGGGGAACGGGGGAGCAGTTCTTC. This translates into CAWRGAGGTGEQFF. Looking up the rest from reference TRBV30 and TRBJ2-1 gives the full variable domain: SQTIHQWPATLVQPVGSPLSLECTVEGTSNPNLYWYRQAAGRGLQLLFYSVGIGQISSEVPQNLSASRPQDRQFILSSKKLLLSDSGFYLCAWRGAGGTGEQFFGPGTRLTVL.

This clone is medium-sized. CDR3 amino acids: CASSLEQGARSDEQFF. CDR3 nucleotides: TGCGCCAGCAGCTTGGAACAGGGGGCGAGGTCAGATGAGCAGTTCTTC. This chain links TRBV5-1 with TRBJ2-1; 9 bases fit TRBD1. J was trimmed by 8 bases and V by 0 bases; bases with no gene match: 9. Germline loops: CDR1 SGHRS, CDR2 YFSETQ. The CDR3 totals 16 residues.